This entry concerns a single T cell receptor (beta chain). No antigen is known for it. TCRdb reprocessed the 5' RACE reads via MiXCR and lists one record per CDR3 protein. The table lists 210,000 or so distinct CDR3 sequences, around 8.1% of them singletons. The CDR3 covers 15 residues. V was pared by 5 bases and J by 4 bases, with 7 bases of the junction left unmatched. The sample originates from a study of identical twins. Study outcomes and limitations: The degree of excess twin sharing was weaker in beta out-of-frame sequences.

These same records also appear under a second study, on yellow fever vaccine responses in identical twins.

The sequenced sample consisted of memory (CD45RO+) T cells sorted from blood. The J gene is TRBJ2-5, the V gene TRBV23-1, with 10 bases aligning to TRBD1. TRBV23-1 is placed among ORFs of uncertain function. The receptor was derived from a woman aged 18 to 35 in good health. CDR3 sequence reads: CASSSLGQGRETQYF. In nucleotides, the CDR3 is TGCGCCAGCAGTTCTTTGGGACAGGGGCGAGAGACCCAGTACTTC.